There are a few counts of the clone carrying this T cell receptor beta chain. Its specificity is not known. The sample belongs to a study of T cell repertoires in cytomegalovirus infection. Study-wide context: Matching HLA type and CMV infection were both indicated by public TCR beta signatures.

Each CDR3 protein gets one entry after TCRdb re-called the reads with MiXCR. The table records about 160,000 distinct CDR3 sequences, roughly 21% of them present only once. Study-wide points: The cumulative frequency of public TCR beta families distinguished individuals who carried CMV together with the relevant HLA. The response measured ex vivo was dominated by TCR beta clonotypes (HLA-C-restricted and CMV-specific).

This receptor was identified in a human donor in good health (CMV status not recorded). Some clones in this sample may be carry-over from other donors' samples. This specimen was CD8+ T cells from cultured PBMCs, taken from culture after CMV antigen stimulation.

CDR3 nucleotides: TGTGCCAGCAGGCGCGTTTTCGCGAACCCGCGACAGGGGGCCTACAATGAGCAGTTCTTC. Translated, it gives CASRRVFANPRQGAYNEQFF. V and J are TRBV6-5 and TRBJ2-1; the match to TRBD1 covers 9 bases. Germline CDR1 reads MNHEY; CDR2 reads SVGAGI. The J segment lost 2 bases and the V segment lost 6 bases, leaving 20 bases of the junction unmatched. CDR3 length: 20 amino acids.